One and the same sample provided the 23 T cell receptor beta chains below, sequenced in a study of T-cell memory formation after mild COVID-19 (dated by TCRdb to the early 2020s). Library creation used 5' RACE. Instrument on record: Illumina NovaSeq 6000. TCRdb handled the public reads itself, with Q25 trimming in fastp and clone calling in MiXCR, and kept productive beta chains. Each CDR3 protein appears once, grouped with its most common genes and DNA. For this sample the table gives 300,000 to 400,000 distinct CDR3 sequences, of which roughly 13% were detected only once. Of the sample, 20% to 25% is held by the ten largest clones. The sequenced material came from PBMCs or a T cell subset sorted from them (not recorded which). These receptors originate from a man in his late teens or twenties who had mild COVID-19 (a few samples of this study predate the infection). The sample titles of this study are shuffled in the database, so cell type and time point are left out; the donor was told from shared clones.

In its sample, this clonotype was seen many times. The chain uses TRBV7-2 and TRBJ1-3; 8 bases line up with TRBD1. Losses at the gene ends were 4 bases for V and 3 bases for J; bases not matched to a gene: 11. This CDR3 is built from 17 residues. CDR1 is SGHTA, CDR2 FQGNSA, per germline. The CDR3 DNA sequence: TGTGCCAGCAGCTCTAATAGGTTCAGGGGGCGTGGAAACACCATATATTTT. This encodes CASSSNRFRGRGNTIYF.

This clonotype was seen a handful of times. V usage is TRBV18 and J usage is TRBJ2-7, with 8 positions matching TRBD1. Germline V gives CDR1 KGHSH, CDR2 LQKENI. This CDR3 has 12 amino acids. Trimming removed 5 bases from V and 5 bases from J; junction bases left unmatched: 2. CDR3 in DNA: TGTGCCAGCTCATCGGACAGGGACGAGCAGTACGTC. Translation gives CASSSDRDEQYV.

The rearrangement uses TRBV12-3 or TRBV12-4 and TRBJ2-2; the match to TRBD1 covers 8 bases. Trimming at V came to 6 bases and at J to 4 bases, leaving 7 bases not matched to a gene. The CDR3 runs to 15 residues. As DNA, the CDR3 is TGTGCCAGCAGGGGGGGACAGGTTCCCACCGGGGAGCTGTTTTTT. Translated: CASRGGQVPTGELFF.

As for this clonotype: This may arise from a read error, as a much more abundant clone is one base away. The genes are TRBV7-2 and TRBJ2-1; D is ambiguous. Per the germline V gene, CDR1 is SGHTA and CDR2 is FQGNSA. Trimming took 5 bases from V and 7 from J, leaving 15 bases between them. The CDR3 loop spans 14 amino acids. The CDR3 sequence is CASSQPLCANEQFF. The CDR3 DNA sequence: TGTGCCAGCAGCCAACCGCTTTGTGCGAATGAGCAGTTCTTC.

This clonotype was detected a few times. The CDR3: CASSQTSASSYEQYV. The CDR3 DNA follows: TGCGCCAGCAGCCAAACTAGCGCTAGCTCCTACGAGCAGTACGTC. The V call is TRBV4-1, the J call TRBJ2-7; 7 bases map to TRBD2. CDR1 MGHRA and CDR2 YSYEKL come from the germline V gene. V gave up 2 bases and J gave up 0 bases; unmatched junction bases: 4. The CDR3 has 15 residues.

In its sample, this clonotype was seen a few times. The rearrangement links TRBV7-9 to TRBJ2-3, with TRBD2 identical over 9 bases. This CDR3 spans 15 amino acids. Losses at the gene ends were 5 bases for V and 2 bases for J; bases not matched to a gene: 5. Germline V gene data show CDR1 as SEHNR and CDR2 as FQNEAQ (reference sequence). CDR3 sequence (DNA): TGTGCCAGCAGCCCGGGACTAGCCCCCACAGATACGCAGTATTTT. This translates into CASSPGLAPTDTQYF. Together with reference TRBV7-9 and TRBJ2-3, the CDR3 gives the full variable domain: DTGVSQNPRHKITKRGQNVTFRCDPISEHNRLYWYRQTLGQGPEFLTYFQNEAQLEKSRLLSDRFSAERPKGSFSTLEIQRTEQGDSAMYLCASSPGLAPTDTQYFGPGTRLTVL.

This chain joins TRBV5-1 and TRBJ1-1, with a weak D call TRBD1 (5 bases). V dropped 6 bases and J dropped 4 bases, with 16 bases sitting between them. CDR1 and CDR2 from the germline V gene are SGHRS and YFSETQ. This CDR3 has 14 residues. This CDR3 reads CASTSQGATTEAFF. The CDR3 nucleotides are TGCGCCAGCACTTCGCAGGGAGCAACCACTGAAGCTTTCTTT.

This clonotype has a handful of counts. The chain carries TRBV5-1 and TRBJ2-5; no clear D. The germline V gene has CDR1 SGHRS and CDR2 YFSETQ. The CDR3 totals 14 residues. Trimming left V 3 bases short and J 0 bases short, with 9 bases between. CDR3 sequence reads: CASSSVGYQETQYF. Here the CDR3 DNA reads TGCGCCAGCAGCTCAGTAGGGTACCAAGAGACCCAGTACTTC.

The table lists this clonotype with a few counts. CDR3 DNA sequence: TGTGCCAGCAGCCCGAACGTCGCGAAGAGCTCCTATAATTCACCCCTCCACTTT. It translates to CASSPNVAKSSYNSPLHF. The chain is built from TRBV7-6 and TRBJ1-6, with unresolved D. This CDR3 is built from 18 residues. V lost 5 bases and J lost 0, with 17 bases in between. CDR1 and CDR2 from the germline V gene are SGHVS and FNYEAQ.

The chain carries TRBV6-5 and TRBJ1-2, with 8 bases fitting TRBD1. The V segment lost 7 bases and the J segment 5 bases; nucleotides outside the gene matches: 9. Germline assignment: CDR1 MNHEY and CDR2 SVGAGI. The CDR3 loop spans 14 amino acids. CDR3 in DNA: TGTGCCAGCACCGCGACAGGGGATATTTATGGCTACACCTTC. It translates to CASTATGDIYGYTF.

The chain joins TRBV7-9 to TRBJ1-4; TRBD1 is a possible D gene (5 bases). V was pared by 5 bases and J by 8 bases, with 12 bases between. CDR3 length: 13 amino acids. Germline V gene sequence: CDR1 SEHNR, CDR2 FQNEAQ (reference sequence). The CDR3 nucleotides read TGTGCCAGCAGCCTCCGGGGGATGGAAAAACTGTTTTTT. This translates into CASSLRGMEKLFF.

In DNA form, the CDR3 reads TGTGCCAGCAGTTATAGCGGGGGGGAAGGAGATACGCAGTATTTT. This codes for CASSYSGGEGDTQYF. V gene TRBV11-2 combines with J gene TRBJ2-3, with TRBD2 matching over 11 bases. Germline V CDR1 and CDR2: SGHAT, FQNNGV. The CDR3 has 15 amino acids. V was clipped by 6 bases and J by 5 bases; unmatched bases: 7.

The CDR3, as DNA: TGTGCCAGCAGCGATAGAGCGGGGCAGAACACCGGGGAGCTGTTTTTT. It encodes CASSDRAGQNTGELFF. This chain uses TRBV9 with TRBJ2-2; the match to TRBD2 covers 7 bases. V was pared by 3 bases and J by 1 base, with 6 bases of the junction left unmatched. Looked up from germline, CDR1 is SGDLS and CDR2 is YYNGEE. The CDR3 length is 16 residues.

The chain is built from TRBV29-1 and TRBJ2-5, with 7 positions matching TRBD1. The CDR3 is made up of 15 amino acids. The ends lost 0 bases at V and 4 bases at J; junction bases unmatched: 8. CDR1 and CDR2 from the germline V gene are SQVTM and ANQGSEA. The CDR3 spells CSVEEAQPGGETQYF. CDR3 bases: TGCAGCGTTGAAGAAGCCCAGCCAGGGGGAGAGACCCAGTACTTC. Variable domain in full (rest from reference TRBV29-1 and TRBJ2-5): SAVISQKPSRDICQRGTSLTIQCQVDSQVTMMFWYRQQPGQSLTLIATANQGSEATYESGFVIDKFPISRPNLTFSTLTVSNMSPEDSSIYLCSVEEAQPGGETQYFGPGTRLLVL.

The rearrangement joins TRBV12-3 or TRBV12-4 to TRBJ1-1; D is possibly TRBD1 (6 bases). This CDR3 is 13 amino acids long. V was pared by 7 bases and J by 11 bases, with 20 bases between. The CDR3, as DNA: TGTGCCAGCATCCGAGGGGGGAGATTTGGGGCTTTCTTT. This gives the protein CASIRGGRFGAFF.

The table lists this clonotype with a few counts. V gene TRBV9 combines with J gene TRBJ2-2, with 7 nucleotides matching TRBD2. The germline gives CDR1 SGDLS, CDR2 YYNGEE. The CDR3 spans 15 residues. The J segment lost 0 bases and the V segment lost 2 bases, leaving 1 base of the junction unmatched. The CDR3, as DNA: TGTGCCAGCAGCGTGCGGGGGTCGAACACCGGGGAGCTGTTTTTT. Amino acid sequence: CASSVRGSNTGELFF.

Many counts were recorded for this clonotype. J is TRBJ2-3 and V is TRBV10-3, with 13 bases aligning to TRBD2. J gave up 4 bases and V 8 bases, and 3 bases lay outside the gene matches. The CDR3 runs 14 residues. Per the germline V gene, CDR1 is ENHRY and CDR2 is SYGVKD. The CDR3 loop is CAIATSGGSDTQYF. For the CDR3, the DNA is TGTGCCATCGCGACTAGCGGGGGGTCAGATACGCAGTATTTT.

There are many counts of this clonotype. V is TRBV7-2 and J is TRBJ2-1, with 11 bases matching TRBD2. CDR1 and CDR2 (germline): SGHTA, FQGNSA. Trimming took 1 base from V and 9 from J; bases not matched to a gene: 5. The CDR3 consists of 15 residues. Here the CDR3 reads CASSLVAGGYGEQFF. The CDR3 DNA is TGTGCCAGCAGCTTAGTAGCGGGGGGGTATGGTGAGCAGTTCTTC.

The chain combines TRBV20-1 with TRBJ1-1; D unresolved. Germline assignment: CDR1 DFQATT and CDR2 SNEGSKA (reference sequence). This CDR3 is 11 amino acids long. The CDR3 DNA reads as TGCAGGGGTTGGGGGAACACTGAAGCTTTCTTT. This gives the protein CRGWGNTEAFF.

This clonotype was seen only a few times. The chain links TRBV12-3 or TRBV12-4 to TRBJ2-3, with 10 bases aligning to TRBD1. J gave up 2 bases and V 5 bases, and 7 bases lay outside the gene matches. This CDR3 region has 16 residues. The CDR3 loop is CASSPGQGGTTDTQYF. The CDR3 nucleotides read TGTGCCAGCAGTCCCGGACAGGGGGGGACCACAGATACGCAGTATTTT.

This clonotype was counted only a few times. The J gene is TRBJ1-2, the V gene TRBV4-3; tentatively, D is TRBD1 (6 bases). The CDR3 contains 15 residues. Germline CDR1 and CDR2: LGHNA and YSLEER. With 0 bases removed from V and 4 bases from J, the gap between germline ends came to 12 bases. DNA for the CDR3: TGCGCCAGCAGCCAAGATAGGGGGGGGTTCTATGGCTACACCTTC. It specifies CASSQDRGGFYGYTF.

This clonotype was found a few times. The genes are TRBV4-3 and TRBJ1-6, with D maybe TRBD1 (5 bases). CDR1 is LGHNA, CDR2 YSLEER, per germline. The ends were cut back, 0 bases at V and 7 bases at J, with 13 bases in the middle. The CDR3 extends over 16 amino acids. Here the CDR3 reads CASSQDPGTQNSPLHF. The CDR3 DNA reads TGCGCCAGCAGCCAAGATCCGGGGACCCAAAATTCACCCCTCCACTTT.

The CDR3: CASGLTGGYEQYF. CDR3 coding DNA: TGTGCTAGTGGTTTGACAGGGGGCTACGAGCAGTACTTC. This sequence joins TRBV12-5 and TRBJ2-7; TRBD1 aligns across 8 bases. V was clipped by 2 bases and J by 3 bases; unmatched bases: 0. CDR3 size: 13 residues. Germline-derived CDR1 and CDR2 are LGHNT and FRNRAP.